This T cell receptor (beta chain) was recorded in a study of radiotherapy plus CTLA-4 blockade in lung cancer (dated by TCRdb to the late 2010s). Looking at the study overall: Among enrolled patients, 15% to 20% had an objective response and 30% to 40% reached disease control. General conclusions and limits of the study: TCR clones derived from tumors expanded in peripheral blood after treatment with radiotherapy and ipilimumab. Increased serum interferon-beta after radiation, together with early dynamic changes in blood T cell clones, were reported to be the strongest predictors of response.

The library was built by means of the immunoSEQ multiplex PCR assay. TCRdb holds this immuneACCESS table with in-frame rearrangements only. Some clones are missing; in checked studies, unresolved V genes explain under half, and the rest has no known cause. Within this sample are some 80,000 clones, with roughly 79% of them counted one time only. The ten top clones hold approximately 24% of the sample. Focal radiation therapy combined with CTLA-4 blockade (ipilimumab) was tested in patients with chemo-refractory metastatic non-small-cell lung cancer. In its sample, this clone was seen many times. What antigen it recognizes has not been identified. No clone much larger than this one lies a single base away; base qualities are absent. The source material was peripheral blood, sampled from a patient treated with radiotherapy plus ipilimumab. This sequence was found in a human donor with non-small cell lung cancer whose response to radiotherapy plus ipilimumab could not be evaluated. Some clones in this sample may be carry-over from other donors' samples.

The bases read TGTGCCAGCAGCTTAAGCGTAGTCTCTGGAAACACCATATATTTT. Its translation reads: CASSLSVVSGNTIYF. The chain couples TRBV7-2 to TRBJ1-3, with the D gene not confidently named. The cysteine opens and the phenylalanine closes a CDR3 of 15 amino acids. Only the CDR3 portion is preserved as DNA: 45 bases, with reading frame beginning at the first base. A distance of 8 bases separates the germline ends of V and J, which lose 2 bases and 0 bases respectively. Reading the germline V gene gives CDR1 SGHTA and CDR2 FQGNSA.